A selection of T cell receptor beta chains follows, all from one sample in a study of blood T cell repertoires in COVID-19. Data came from immunoSEQ multiplex PCR; TCRdb stores just in-frame clones and leaves some out. The sample gives roughly 230,000 clones, around 81% of which show up once; around 6.8% is in the top ten. Material for sequencing was peripheral blood. These TCRs come from a woman aged 55-70 years with active or convalescent COVID-19. Each CDR3 is given with its conserved first and last residue. The order of the fields is D gene, J gene, V gene, clone size, CDR3 protein, CDR3 DNA. D genes are given only for firm matches. Clone size appears in some rows only: once, few, many, or a class for an expanded clone.

- | TRBJ2-1 | TRBV21-1 | - | CASSSTRENEQFF | TGTGCCAGCAGCTCCACCAGGGAAAATGAGCAGTTCTTC
- | TRBJ2-2 | TRBV7-9 | - | CASSLRGINTGELFF | TGTGCCAGCAGCTTAAGGGGGATAAACACCGGGGAGCTGTTTTTT
- | TRBJ2-2 | TRBV29-1 | - | CSVGTESSDYTGELFF | TGCAGCGTTGGGACAGAAAGTTCCGACTACACCGGGGAGCTGTTTTTT
- | TRBJ1-2 | TRBV28 | - | CASNPLAKANYGYTF | TGTGCCAGCAACCCCCTGGCCAAAGCTAACTATGGCTACACCTTC
- | TRBJ2-3 | TRBV7-7 | - | CASSQRPGVNTDTQYF | TGTGCTAGCAGCCAGAGGCCCGGAGTAAACACAGATACGCAGTATTTT
- | TRBJ2-1 | TRBV27 | - | CASSLEDPSSYNEQFF | TGTGCCAGCAGTTTGGAGGACCCGAGCTCCTACAATGAGCAGTTCTTC
- | TRBJ1-4 | TRBV11-3 | - | CASSPDVTGNEKLFF | TGTGCCAGCAGCCCCGATGTCACCGGTAATGAAAAACTGTTTTTT
TRBD1 | TRBJ2-2 | TRBV19 | - | CASSTRQGRTGELFF | TGTGCCAGTAGTACCCGACAGGGACGCACCGGGGAGCTGTTTTTT
TRBD2 | TRBJ2-2 | TRBV4-2 | - | CASSQGDYSRTGELFF | TGTGCCAGCAGCCAAGGGGACTACTCGAGGACCGGGGAGCTGTTTTTT
TRBD2 | TRBJ2-1 | TRBV28 | - | CASSFSSGGTNEQFF | TGTGCCAGCAGTTTTTCTAGCGGGGGGACAAATGAGCAGTTCTTC
- | TRBJ1-1 | TRBV30 | - | CAWSGGGQEAFF | TGTGCCTGGAGTGGGGGAGGGCAAGAAGCTTTCTTT
- | TRBJ2-2 | TRBV19 | few | CASSNRNTGELFF | TGTGCCAGTAGTAACAGAAACACCGGGGAGCTGTTTTTT
- | TRBJ1-1 | TRBV5-4 | - | CASSPVRGTEAFF | TGTGCCAGCAGCCCGGTGAGAGGCACTGAAGCTTTCTTT
TRBD2 | TRBJ2-3 | TRBV3-1/TRBV3-2 | - | CASSAGGRADTQYF | TGTGCCAGCAGCGCGGGGGGGCGTGCAGATACGCAGTATTTT
TRBD2 | TRBJ2-7 | TRBV29-1 | - | CSVNTRDIAGGYEQYF | TGCAGCGTTAATACACGGGATATAGCGGGAGGGTACGAGCAGTACTTC
TRBD1 | TRBJ1-1 | TRBV19 | - | CASRTPGTGKPDTEAFF | TGTGCCAGTAGAACACCCGGGACAGGGAAGCCCGACACTGAAGCTTTCTTT
- | TRBJ1-1 | TRBV7-9 | once | CASSWTLMNTEAFF | TGTGCCAGCAGTTGGACACTAATGAACACTGAAGCTTTCTTT
- | TRBJ2-7 | TRBV11-3 | - | CASSRSRDKIHQYF | TGTGCCAGCAGCCGTTCAAGGGACAAAATACATCAGTACTTC
TRBD1 | TRBJ2-2 | TRBV4-1 | - | CASSPGTGGIGELFF | TGCGCCAGCAGCCCAGGGACAGGGGGCATCGGGGAGCTGTTTTTT
- | TRBJ2-3 | TRBV2 | - | CASSLRGPHTDTQYF | TGTGCCAGCAGTCTTAGGGGCCCCCACACAGATACGCAGTATTTT
- | TRBJ2-2 | TRBV6-6 | - | CASSYRGGKNTGELFF | TGTGCCAGCAGTTATCGGGGCGGGAAAAACACCGGGGAGCTGTTTTTT
TRBD2 | TRBJ2-7 | TRBV5-1 | few | CASSLGPSGVNYEQYF | TGCGCCAGCAGCTTGGGGCCTAGCGGGGTTAACTACGAGCAGTACTTC
- | TRBJ1-6 | TRBV6-5 | - | CASSYGLAGENSPLHF | TGTGCCAGCAGTTACGGTCTGGCAGGGGAAAATTCACCCCTCCACTTT
- | TRBJ1-1 | TRBV7-9 | once | CASSSGAEAFF | TGTGCCAGCAGTTCCGGAGCTGAAGCTTTCTTT
- | TRBJ1-3 | TRBV16 | - | CASSQADNENTIYF | TGTGCCAGCAGCCAAGCCGATAACGAGAACACCATATATTTT
- | TRBJ1-2 | TRBV18 | once | CASSPRQQYGYTF | TGTGCCAGCTCACCACGGCAACAGTATGGCTACACCTTC
TRBD1 | TRBJ2-5 | TRBV2 | - | CASSTLTGRETQYF | TGTGCCAGCAGTACCCTGACAGGGCGGGAGACCCAGTACTTC
TRBD1 | TRBJ1-2 | TRBV5-6 | - | CASIPPDRYYGYTF | TGTGCCAGCATCCCCCCGGACAGGTACTATGGCTACACCTTC
TRBD2 | TRBJ2-3 | TRBV25-1 | - | CASSDWGGYRDTQYF | TGTGCCAGCAGTGATTGGGGGGGGTACAGAGATACGCAGTATTTT
- | TRBJ2-1 | TRBV29-1 | - | CSVSSGNYYNEQFF | TGCAGCGTCTCCTCCGGGAACTACTACAATGAGCAGTTCTTC
TRBD1 | TRBJ1-5 | TRBV11-2 | - | CASSLNTGAGQPQHF | TGTGCCAGCAGCTTAAACACAGGGGCAGGTCAGCCCCAGCATTTT
TRBD1 | TRBJ2-6 | TRBV19 | - | CASSITGTGGDFAGANVLTF | TGTGCCAGTAGTATTACTGGGACAGGGGGCGATTTCGCTGGGGCCAACGTCCTGACTTTC
- | TRBJ1-2 | TRBV9 | few | CASSALETWGGPYGYTF | TGTGCCAGCAGCGCCCTAGAGACATGGGGGGGGCCCTATGGCTACACCTTC
- | TRBJ2-5 | TRBV11-2 | few | CASSSSRSPMLYF | TGTGCCAGCAGCTCATCCCGGAGCCCGATGTTGTACTTC
- | TRBJ2-2 | TRBV7-6 | - | CASSSTGEVTGELFF | TGTGCCAGCAGTAGTACAGGGGAGGTCACCGGGGAGCTGTTTTTT
- | TRBJ2-7 | TRBV12-3/TRBV12-4 | - | CASRRDTNYEQYF | TGTGCCAGCAGGAGGGACACCAACTACGAGCAGTACTTC
- | TRBJ2-5 | TRBV5-5 | few | CASSLILGDGRQYF | TGTGCCAGCAGCTTGATTCTCGGGGATGGGCGGCAGTACTTC
TRBD2 | TRBJ2-1 | TRBV27 | - | CASSLSGRGGPSVKQFF | TGTGCCAGCAGTTTATCGGGGCGGGGGGGGCCCTCTGTAAAGCAGTTCTTC
TRBD1 | TRBJ2-1 | TRBV4-1 | few | CASSQADRKAPFDEQFF | TGCGCCAGCAGCCAAGCGGACAGGAAGGCCCCTTTTGATGAGCAGTTCTTC
- | TRBJ2-2 | TRBV19 | - | CASRGGAGDTGELFF | TGTGCCAGTAGAGGAGGAGCGGGTGACACCGGGGAGCTGTTTTTT
- | TRBJ1-2 | TRBV11-2 | few | CASSLEAFGYTF | TGTGCCAGCAGCTTAGAGGCATTTGGCTACACCTTC
- | TRBJ1-5 | TRBV28 | - | CASSLGAGVSNQPQHF | TGTGCCAGCAGTTTAGGGGCAGGGGTAAGCAATCAGCCCCAGCATTTT
- | TRBJ1-2 | TRBV6-5 | - | CASSYSTRARGYTF | TGTGCCAGCAGTTACTCGACCAGGGCTAGGGGCTACACCTTC
- | TRBJ2-3 | TRBV21-1 | - | CASNISREDGTDTQYF | TGTGCCAGCAACATATCCAGGGAGGATGGGACAGATACGCAGTATTTT
TRBD1 | TRBJ2-4 | TRBV27 | - | CASRDRGEGSTDIQYF | TGTGCCAGCAGGGACAGGGGGGAAGGTAGCACGGACATTCAGTACTTC
TRBD2 | TRBJ2-1 | TRBV7-2 | - | CASSPSSGGTYNEQFF | TGTGCCAGCAGCCCGTCTAGCGGGGGGACATACAATGAGCAGTTCTTC
- | TRBJ2-7 | TRBV5-5 | - | CASSPTGPAYEQYF | TGTGCCAGCAGTCCTACTGGGCCGGCATACGAGCAGTACTTC
- | TRBJ1-5 | TRBV19 | - | CASSLARGWNQPQHF | TGTGCCAGTAGTCTCGCAAGGGGCTGGAATCAGCCCCAGCATTTT
- | TRBJ1-2 | TRBV3-1/TRBV3-2 | - | CASSQDSFPYYGYTF | TGTGCCAGCAGCCAAGATTCGTTCCCCTACTATGGCTACACCTTC
TRBD1 | TRBJ1-2 | TRBV27 | - | CASSTLDRVVYGYTF | TGTGCCAGCAGCACCCTGGACAGGGTTGTCTATGGCTACACCTTC
- | TRBJ2-4 | TRBV10-2 | - | CASSESRTIENIQYF | TGCGCCAGCAGTGAGTCGAGGACTATAGAAAACATTCAGTACTTC
TRBD1 | TRBJ1-2 | TRBV2 | - | CASRHGGQPLLFYGYTF | TGTGCCAGCAGACATGGGGGACAGCCTCTCCTATTCTATGGCTACACCTTC
- | TRBJ2-7 | TRBV29-1 | once | CSVDGQGPYEQYF | TGCAGCGTCGACGGTCAGGGGCCCTACGAGCAGTACTTC